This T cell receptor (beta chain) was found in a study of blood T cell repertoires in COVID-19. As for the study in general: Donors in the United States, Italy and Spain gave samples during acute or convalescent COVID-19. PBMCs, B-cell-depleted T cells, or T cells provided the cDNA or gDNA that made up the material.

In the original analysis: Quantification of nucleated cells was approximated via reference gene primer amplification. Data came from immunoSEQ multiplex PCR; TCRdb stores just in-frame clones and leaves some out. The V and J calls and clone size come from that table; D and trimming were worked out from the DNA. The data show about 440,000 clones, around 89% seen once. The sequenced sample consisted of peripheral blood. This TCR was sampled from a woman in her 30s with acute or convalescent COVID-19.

CDR3 protein: CASSLALQGASSRGNTEAFF. As DNA, the CDR3 is TGCGCCAGCAGCTTGGCCTTACAGGGGGCGAGTAGTAGAGGGAACACTGAAGCTTTCTTT. The chain links TRBV5-1 to TRBJ1-1, with TRBD1 matching over 9 bases. V was clipped by 0 bases and J by 1 base; unmatched bases: 16. This CDR3 has 20 amino acids. Germline values: CDR1 SGHRS, CDR2 YFSETQ.